This TCR beta chain was captured by sequencing in a study of shared clonotypes between healthy human individuals. Study-level points and caveats: Among several donors, approximately 5% of naive CD4 clonotypes were found in common. Blood was the only sampled material, and tissue repertoires likely differ.

Healthy HIV-negative adults with no recent acute infections or vaccinations were recruited as donors. The investigators split CD4+ cells into a CD45RA+ naive subset and a CD45RA-negative memory subset. Per the germline V gene, CDR1 is SGHNT and CDR2 is YYREEE (reference sequence). The CDR3 covers 16 residues. V shed 4 bases and J 8 bases; nucleotides not matched to a gene: 15. The repertoire was sequenced with immunoSEQ multiplex PCR; TCRdb's copy has only in-frame clones and lacks some. Among 1,100,000 or so clones listed, approximately 78% were seen once. Note on this clone: The antigen remains undetermined.

V and J are TRBV5-4 and TRBJ2-1; 7 bases are a match to TRBD2. Sequenced sample: memory CD4+ T cells from PBMCs. Subset: CD45RA-negative fraction. This receptor was identified in a young man in good health. Some clones in this sample may be carry-over from other donors' samples. As DNA, the CDR3 is TGTGCCAGCAGCCCTACTAGCGTCTCATGGGGGGATGAGCAGTTCTTC. Its translation is CASSPTSVSWGDEQFF.